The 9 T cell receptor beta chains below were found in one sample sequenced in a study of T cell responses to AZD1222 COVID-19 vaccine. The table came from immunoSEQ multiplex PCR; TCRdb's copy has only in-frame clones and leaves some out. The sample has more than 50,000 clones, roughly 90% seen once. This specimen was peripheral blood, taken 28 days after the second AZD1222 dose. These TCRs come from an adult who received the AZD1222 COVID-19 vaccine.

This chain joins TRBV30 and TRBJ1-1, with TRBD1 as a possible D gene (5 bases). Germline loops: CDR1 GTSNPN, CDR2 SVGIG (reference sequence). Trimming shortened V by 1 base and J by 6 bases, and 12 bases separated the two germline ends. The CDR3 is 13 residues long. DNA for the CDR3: TGTGCCTGGAGTGAGAACGGGGGGGCTGAAGCTTTCTTT. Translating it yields CAWSENGGAEAFF.

The CDR3, as DNA: TGCGCCAGTTGGACAGGGGAGAGCACCGGGGAGCTGTTTTTT. The encoded protein is CASWTGESTGELFF. The chain joins TRBV10-2 to TRBJ2-2; 9 positions match TRBD1. After removal of 9 bases from V and 4 bases from J, the junction contained 6 bases not matched to a gene. Germline assignment: CDR1 WSHSY and CDR2 SAAADI. The length of the CDR3 is 14 residues.

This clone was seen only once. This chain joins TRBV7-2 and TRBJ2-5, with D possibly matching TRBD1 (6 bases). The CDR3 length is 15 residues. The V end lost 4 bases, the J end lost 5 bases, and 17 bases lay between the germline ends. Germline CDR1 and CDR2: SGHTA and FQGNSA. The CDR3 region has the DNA TGTGCCAGCAGCTATCAGGGGAACTTTGGGGAGACCCAGTACTTC. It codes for CASSYQGNFGETQYF.

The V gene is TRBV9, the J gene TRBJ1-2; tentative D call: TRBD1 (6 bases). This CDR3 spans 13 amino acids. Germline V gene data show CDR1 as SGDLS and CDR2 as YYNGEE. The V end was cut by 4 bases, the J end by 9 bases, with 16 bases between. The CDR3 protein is CASSPRGSQSYTF. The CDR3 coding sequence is TGTGCCAGCAGCCCCAGGGGTTCCCAAAGCTACACCTTC. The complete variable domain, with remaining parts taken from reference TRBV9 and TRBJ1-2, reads DSGVTQTPKHLITATGQRVTLRCSPRSGDLSVYWYQQSLDQGLQFLIQYYNGEERAKGNILERFSAQQFPDLHSELNLSSLELGDSALYFCASSPRGSQSYTFGSGTRLTVV.

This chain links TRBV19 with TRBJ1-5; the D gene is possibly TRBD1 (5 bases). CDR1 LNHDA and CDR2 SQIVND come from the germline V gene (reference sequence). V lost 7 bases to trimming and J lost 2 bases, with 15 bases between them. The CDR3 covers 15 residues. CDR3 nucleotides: TGTGCCAGTACCCGGGGCAGGGATGGCAATCAGCCCCAGCATTTT. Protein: CASTRGRDGNQPQHF.

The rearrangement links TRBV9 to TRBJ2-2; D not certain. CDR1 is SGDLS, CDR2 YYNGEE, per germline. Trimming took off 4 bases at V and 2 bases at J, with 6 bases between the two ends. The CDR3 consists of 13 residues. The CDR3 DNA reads TGTGCCAGCAGCAGATTAAACACCGGGGAGCTGTTTTTT. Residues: CASSRLNTGELFF.

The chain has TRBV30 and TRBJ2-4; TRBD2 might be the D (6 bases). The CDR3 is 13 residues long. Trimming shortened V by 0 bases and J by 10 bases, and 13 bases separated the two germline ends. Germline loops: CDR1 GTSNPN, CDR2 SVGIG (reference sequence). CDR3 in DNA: TGTGCCTGGAGTGTAGGCGCTAGCGCAATTCAGTACTTC. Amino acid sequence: CAWSVGASAIQYF.

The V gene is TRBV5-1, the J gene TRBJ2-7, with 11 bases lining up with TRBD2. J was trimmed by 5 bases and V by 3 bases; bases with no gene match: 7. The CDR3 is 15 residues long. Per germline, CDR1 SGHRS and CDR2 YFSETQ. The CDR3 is CASSSTSGIPNEQYF. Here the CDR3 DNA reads TGCGCCAGCAGCTCGACTAGCGGGATTCCTAACGAGCAGTACTTC.

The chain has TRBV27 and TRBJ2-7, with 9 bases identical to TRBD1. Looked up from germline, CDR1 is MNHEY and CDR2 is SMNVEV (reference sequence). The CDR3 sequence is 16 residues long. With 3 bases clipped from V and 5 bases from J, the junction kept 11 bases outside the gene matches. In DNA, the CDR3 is TGTGCCAGCAGTTTCACCGCCCCAGGACAGGGGAACGAGCAGTACTTC. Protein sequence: CASSFTAPGQGNEQYF.